These 24 T cell receptor beta chains originate from one sample sequenced in a study of identical twins. TCRdb reanalysed the 5' RACE reads using MiXCR and keeps one entry per CDR3 protein. The repertoire holds some 500,000 distinct CDR3 sequences, 12% to 15% seen once, with over 0.5% in the top ten. This same sample was also part of a study on yellow fever vaccine responses in identical twins.

Sequencing was performed on CD4+ T cells sorted from blood. The receptors shown here come from a woman aged 18-30 years in good health.

The V and J genes are TRBV20-1 and TRBJ1-6; D is perhaps TRBD1 (5 bases). Trimming removed 6 bases at V and 9 bases at J, with 15 bases between. There are 13 residues in the CDR3. Germline V lookup: CDR1 DFQATT, CDR2 SNEGSKA (reference sequence). The CDR3 is CSAKGPGASPLHF. The CDR3 nucleotides are TGCAGTGCGAAAGGACCTGGGGCTTCACCCCTCCACTTT.

This sequence joins TRBV20-1 and TRBJ2-3, with D perhaps matching TRBD2 (6 bases). From germline, CDR1 is DFQATT and CDR2 SNEGSKA (reference sequence). The V gene lost 5 bases and the J gene lost 4 bases, with 13 bases spanning the gap. The CDR3 consists of 13 residues. The DNA for the CDR3 is TGCAGTGCTCGACTAGTATCAGCAGATACGCAGTATTTT. This encodes CSARLVSADTQYF.

This clonotype was counted many times. The chain joins TRBV12-3 or TRBV12-4 to TRBJ2-7; D not resolved. The CDR3 covers 11 residues. V lost 4 bases to trimming and J lost 5 bases, with 6 bases between them. The CDR3 sequence: CASSSTNEQYF. DNA of the CDR3: TGTGCCAGCAGTTCAACCAACGAGCAGTACTTC.

This clonotype has just a few counts. This rearrangement joins TRBV27 to TRBJ2-7; D call uncertain. The CDR3 consists of 13 residues. Trimming removed 2 bases at V and 3 bases at J, with 8 bases between. Germline CDR1 reads MNHEY; CDR2 reads SMNVEV (reference sequence). The CDR3 loop reads CASSLGKDYEQYF. CDR3 nucleotide sequence: TGTGCCAGCAGTTTAGGCAAGGACTACGAGCAGTACTTC.

The table lists this clonotype with many counts. The V gene is TRBV6-5, the J gene TRBJ2-1; 10 bases are shared with TRBD2. CDR1 and CDR2 from the germline V gene are MNHEY and SVGAGI. V was pared by 2 bases and J by 3 bases, with 1 base of the junction left unmatched. CDR3 length: 15 residues. CDR3 in amino acids: CASSYGLAVYNEQFF. CDR3 DNA sequence: TGTGCCAGCAGTTACGGACTAGCGGTCTACAATGAGCAGTTCTTC.

The V gene is TRBV6-2 or TRBV6-3, the J gene TRBJ2-7, with 8 bases matching TRBD1. This CDR3 has 16 residues. The germline V gene encodes CDR1 MNHEY and CDR2 SVGEGT. V trimming: 7 bases; J trimming: 1 base; junction bases outside the gene matches: 12. CDR3 nucleotide sequence: TGTGCCAGCAATTTACGCGGCGGACAGGGTTCCTACGAGCAGTACTTC. This codes for CASNLRGGQGSYEQYF.

In its sample, this clonotype was seen a few times. V usage is TRBV18 and J usage is TRBJ2-2; tentatively, D is TRBD2 (6 bases). The CDR3 is made up of 16 amino acids. V was cut by 3 bases and J by 7 bases, with 18 bases left in between. CDR1 and CDR2 from the germline V gene are KGHSH and LQKENI. Here the CDR3 DNA reads TGTGCCAGCTCACCCTCGTTGGCTAGCGCTGGCGGGGAGCTGTTTTTT. Translating gives CASSPSLASAGGELFF.

This clonotype was seen only a few times. This chain joins TRBV7-2 and TRBJ2-5, with 8 positions matching TRBD1. CDR3 length: 14 residues. Germline CDR1 reads SGHTA; CDR2 reads FQGNSA. With V trimmed by 3 bases and J by 3 bases, 3 bases remained unmatched. CDR3 sequence reads: CASSFTGGKETQYF. DNA of the CDR3: TGTGCCAGCAGCTTTACAGGGGGGAAAGAGACCCAGTACTTC.

This clonotype turned up a few times. The chain combines TRBV12-3 or TRBV12-4 with TRBJ1-1; the D gene is possibly TRBD1 (5 bases). This CDR3 is built from 13 residues. The V gene lost 6 bases and the J gene lost 6 bases, with 14 bases spanning the gap. The CDR3 region is CASRWTEGAEAFF. The DNA for the CDR3 is TGTGCCAGCAGGTGGACCGAAGGGGCTGAAGCTTTCTTT.

The CDR3 region is CASSPPGGWYEQYF. CDR3 nucleotide sequence: TGTGCCAGCAGCCCACCAGGGGGCTGGTACGAGCAGTACTTC. The chain uses TRBV28 and TRBJ2-7; TRBD1 aligns across 8 bases. The germline V gene has CDR1 MDHEN and CDR2 SYDVKM. After removal of 6 bases from V and 4 bases from J, the junction contained 8 bases not matched to a gene. The CDR3 loop spans 14 amino acids.

This rearrangement joins TRBV7-2 to TRBJ2-1, with 8 bases aligning to TRBD1. CDR1 SGHTA and CDR2 FQGNSA come from the germline V gene. Trimming at V came to 2 bases and at J to 0 bases, leaving 9 bases not matched to a gene. The CDR3 is 18 amino acids. Here the CDR3 DNA reads TGTGCCAGCAGCTTACCGGGACAGGATGGAAGCTCCTACAATGAGCAGTTCTTC. Amino acids: CASSLPGQDGSSYNEQFF. Full variable domain (remainder filled in from reference TRBV7-2 and TRBJ2-1): GAGVSQSPSNKVTEKGKDVELRCDPISGHTALYWYRQSLGQGLEFLIYFQGNSAPDKSGLPSDRFSAERTGGSVSTLTIQRTQQEDSAVYLCASSLPGQDGSSYNEQFFGPGTRLTVL.

This clonotype was counted only a few times. The chain recombines TRBV3-1 with TRBJ2-2; 9 nucleotides line up with TRBD2. Per germline, CDR1 LGHDT and CDR2 YNNKEL (reference sequence). Trimming at V came to 7 bases and at J to 2 bases, leaving 17 bases not matched to a gene. CDR3 length: 19 amino acids. CDR3 amino acids: CASNLGGAGGRGNTGELFF. CDR3 DNA sequence: TGTGCCAGCAACCTTGGTGGAGCGGGAGGAAGGGGTAACACCGGGGAGCTGTTTTTT. Supplemented by reference TRBV3-1 and TRBJ2-2, the full variable domain reads DTAVSQTPKYLVTQMGNDKSIKCEQNLGHDTMYWYKQDSKKFLKIMFSYNNKELIINETVPNRFSPKSPDKAHLNLHINSLELGDSAVYFCASNLGGAGGRGNTGELFFGEGSRLTVL.

This chain uses TRBV5-5 with TRBJ2-6, with D perhaps TRBD1 (5 bases). The CDR3 loop spans 16 amino acids. Trimming cost V 0 bases and J 2 bases, with 9 bases left between them. Germline V gives CDR1 SGHKS, CDR2 YYEKEE (reference sequence). CDR3 protein: CASSLVQGTGANVLTF. CDR3 nucleotides: TGTGCCAGCAGCTTGGTGCAGGGAACTGGGGCCAACGTCCTGACTTTC.

This sequence joins TRBV29-1 and TRBJ2-1, with a weak D call TRBD2 (5 bases). The CDR3 runs to 13 residues. Trimming left V 7 bases short and J 3 bases short, with 13 bases between. CDR1 and CDR2 (germline): SQVTM, ANQGSEA. CDR3 amino acids: CSASGDHYNEQFF. CDR3 nucleotides: TGCAGCGCCAGCGGTGATCACTACAATGAGCAGTTCTTC.

This clonotype has at least ten counts. CDR3: CASSTDRADTQYF. CDR3 in DNA: TGCGCCAGCAGCACCGACAGGGCAGATACGCAGTATTTT. The chain is built from TRBV5-1 and TRBJ2-3; 7 bases agree with TRBD1. The CDR3 contains 13 residues. CDR1 is SGHRS, CDR2 YFSETQ, per germline. The ends lost 4 bases at V and 4 bases at J; junction bases unmatched: 3.

The rearrangement links TRBV7-2 to TRBJ1-1; D perhaps matches TRBD1 (5 bases). Germline lookup yields CDR1 SGHTA and CDR2 FQGNSA. The V and J ends lost 1 base and 1 base respectively, with 10 bases between them. This CDR3 is built from 15 residues. CDR3 protein: CASSLGGAGNTEAFF. The CDR3 DNA is TGTGCCAGCAGCTTAGGTGGGGCGGGGAACACTGAAGCTTTCTTT.

This clonotype showed up just a few times. This sequence joins TRBV5-5 and TRBJ2-1, with D maybe TRBD2 (6 bases). The germline V and J ends were trimmed by 1 base and 0 bases, with 11 bases remaining between them. The CDR3 has 16 amino acids. Germline V gene lookup returns CDR1 SGHKS and CDR2 YYEKEE (reference sequence). The DNA for the CDR3 is TGTGCCAGCAGCTTGTACGCGGGGAGCTCCTACAATGAGCAGTTCTTC. It is translated as CASSLYAGSSYNEQFF.

This clonotype showed up just a few times. CDR3 residues: CASSVATGGGGGEQYF. The CDR3 nucleotides are TGTGCCAGCAGCGTAGCTACGGGTGGAGGGGGCGGCGAGCAGTACTTC. V gene TRBV9 combines with J gene TRBJ2-7, with D possibly TRBD1 on 7 matching bases. The germline V and J ends were trimmed by 0 bases and 6 bases, with 19 bases remaining between them. The germline gives CDR1 SGDLS, CDR2 YYNGEE. This CDR3 region has 16 residues. The entire variable domain, with the rest obtained from reference TRBV9 and TRBJ2-7, is as follows: DSGVTQTPKHLITATGQRVTLRCSPRSGDLSVYWYQQSLDQGLQFLIQYYNGEERAKGNILERFSAQQFPDLHSELNLSSLELGDSALYFCASSVATGGGGGEQYFGPGTRLTVT.

There are a few counts of this clonotype. This CDR3 reads CASSFRGGLGIVGSYGYTF. The CDR3 region has the DNA TGTGCCAGCAGTTTTAGGGGGGGGTTGGGAATCGTCGGGAGCTATGGCTACACCTTC. The V gene is TRBV27, the J gene TRBJ1-2; D is perhaps TRBD1 (6 bases). From germline, CDR1 is MNHEY and CDR2 SMNVEV (reference sequence). V lost 3 bases and J lost 4, with 27 bases in between. The CDR3 is 19 residues long.

The CDR3 protein is CASSWYSDYEQYF. CDR3 DNA: TGTGCCAGCAGTTGGTACTCAGACTACGAGCAGTACTTC. The rearrangement links TRBV28 to TRBJ2-7, with D unclear. The CDR3 is made up of 13 amino acids. V gave up 4 bases and J gave up 3 bases, with 10 bases separating them. The V gene's germline CDR1 is MDHEN and CDR2 SYDVKM.

The rearrangement links TRBV6-1 to TRBJ2-4; D not resolved. Germline V lookup: CDR1 MNHNS, CDR2 SASEGT. CDR3 length: 14 amino acids. Between the trimmed V and J ends, which lost 6 bases and 6 bases, there was a span of 15 bases. CDR3 coding DNA: TGTGCCAGCAGACCCGGAAGATACCTAAACATTCAGTACTTC. This codes for CASRPGRYLNIQYF.

In DNA, the CDR3 is TGCAGTGCTAGGCCCAGGGGGGGCCGATACGAGCAGTACTTC. It is translated as CSARPRGGRYEQYF. The chain combines TRBV20-1 with TRBJ2-7; D assignment may be TRBD1 or TRBD2 (7 bases each). The CDR3 is 14 amino acids. Between the trimmed V and J ends, which lost 3 bases and 4 bases, there was a span of 16 bases. Germline assignment: CDR1 DFQATT and CDR2 SNEGSKA (reference sequence).

The CDR3 reads CSASPLGLAESSYNEQFF. CDR3 nucleotide sequence: TGCAGTGCTAGTCCCTTGGGACTAGCGGAGAGCTCCTACAATGAGCAGTTCTTC. The chain is built from TRBV20-1 and TRBJ2-1; 11 positions match TRBD2. The CDR3 contains 18 residues. The germline gives CDR1 DFQATT, CDR2 SNEGSKA (reference sequence). The trim removed 3 bases at V and 0 bases at J, leaving 10 bases unmatched.

This clonotype has just a few counts. The V and J genes are TRBV27 and TRBJ1-6; the D is unclear. Deletions cut 2 bases from V and 4 bases from J, with 6 bases between. Germline values: CDR1 MNHEY, CDR2 SMNVEV (reference sequence). The CDR3 spans 14 residues. The CDR3 DNA follows: TGTGCCAGCAGTTTAAGGTTGTATAATTCACCCCTCCACTTT. Translated: CASSLRLYNSPLHF.